Presented here are 25 T cell receptor beta chains from one specimen sequenced in a study of T cell responses to AZD1222 COVID-19 vaccine. This table comes from immunoSEQ multiplex PCR, and its TCRdb copy is limited to in-frame clones, with some not included. The sample comprises about 96,000 clones, approximately 87% of which are singletons, and about 28% rests with the top ten. Sequences were derived from peripheral blood, sampled on day 0 of AZD1222 vaccination. The receptor source for this set is an adult in good health.

The CDR3 sequence is CASSAGLEAEQFF. The CDR3 nucleotides are TGCGCCAGCAGCGCGGGACTAGAAGCTGAGCAGTTCTTC. The V gene is TRBV5-1, the J gene TRBJ2-1; TRBD2 matches at 8 bases. This CDR3 is built from 13 residues. CDR1 is SGHRS, CDR2 YFSETQ, per germline. Unmatched junction bases numbered 6, after V lost 4 bases and J lost 9 bases.

The rearrangement links TRBV5-6 to TRBJ1-5; possible D gene TRBD1, 6 bases. This CDR3 is built from 16 residues. CDR1 SGHDT and CDR2 YYEEEE come from the germline V gene. Trimming took 2 bases from V and 2 from J, leaving 14 bases between them. The CDR3 nucleotides are TGTGCCAGCAGCTTCTCGCGGGGGCTTGGCAATCAGCCCCAGCATTTT. The encoded protein is CASSFSRGLGNQPQHF.

The chain employs TRBV5-1 and TRBJ2-7; D may be TRBD1 or TRBD2 (6 bases each). The length of the CDR3 is 14 residues. Per the germline V gene, CDR1 is SGHRS and CDR2 is YFSETQ. The germline V and J ends were trimmed by 6 bases and 2 bases, with 15 bases remaining between them. Here the CDR3 DNA reads TGCGCCAGCATGGTGTCGGGGGCGGCCTACGAGCAGTACTTC. Protein: CASMVSGAAYEQYF.

V usage is TRBV6-5 and J usage is TRBJ2-3; TRBD2 matches 14 bases. Trimming took 8 bases from V and 3 from J; bases not matched to a gene: 1. CDR1 is MNHEY, CDR2 SVGAGI, per germline. The CDR3 covers 14 residues. CDR3 DNA: TGTGCCAGCCGGACTAGCGGGAGGACAGATACGCAGTATTTT. It is translated as CASRTSGRTDTQYF.

J is TRBJ1-1 and V is TRBV10-3; D gene ambiguous. Trimming left V 4 bases short and J 1 base short, with 7 bases between. This CDR3 spans 13 amino acids. Germline-derived CDR1 and CDR2 are ENHRY and SYGVKD. For the CDR3, the DNA is TGTGCCATCAGTGGGACCCAGAACACTGAAGCTTTCTTT. Translated: CAISGTQNTEAFF.

The chain carries TRBV9 and TRBJ2-3, with 8 bases fitting TRBD2. The ends lost 0 bases at V and 4 bases at J; junction bases unmatched: 10. The CDR3 sequence is 17 residues long. CDR1 and CDR2 from the germline V gene are SGDLS and YYNGEE. CDR3 residues: CASSVGAWREVADTQYF. For the CDR3, the DNA is TGTGCCAGCAGCGTAGGTGCATGGCGGGAGGTTGCAGATACGCAGTATTTT.

This rearrangement joins TRBV15 to TRBJ2-2; 8 bases map to TRBD2. CDR3 length equals 17 residues. Trimming took 0 bases from V and 5 from J; bases not matched to a gene: 8. Germline loops: CDR1 LNHNV, CDR2 YYDKDF (reference sequence). The DNA for the CDR3 is TGTGCCACCAGCAGAGATCTAGCGGGCGGGAGAACCGGGGAGCTGTTTTTT. Its protein is CATSRDLAGGRTGELFF.

The chain has TRBV10-3 and TRBJ1-1; D gene uncertain. Trimming cost V 0 bases and J 0 bases, with 8 bases left between them. The CDR3 extends over 15 amino acids. Looked up from germline, CDR1 is ENHRY and CDR2 is SYGVKD. Written as DNA, the CDR3 is TGTGCCATCAGTGAGTCCGGCGGAATGAACACTGAAGCTTTCTTT. It yields the protein CAISESGGMNTEAFF.

The V and J genes are TRBV7-2 and TRBJ2-3; D ambiguous. Per the germline V gene, CDR1 is SGHTA and CDR2 is FQGNSA. The CDR3 totals 15 residues. Trimming shortened V by 2 bases and J by 5 bases, and 14 bases separated the two germline ends. This CDR3 is CASSLTPPTRDTQYF. The CDR3 DNA reads TGTGCCAGCAGCTTAACCCCTCCGACTCGAGATACGCAGTATTTT.

This rearrangement joins TRBV19 to TRBJ2-3; D is unclear. CDR1 and CDR2 from the germline V gene are LNHDA and SQIVND (reference sequence). The CDR3 spans 15 residues. Trimming left V 2 bases short and J 0 bases short, with 9 bases between. The CDR3 bases are TGTGCCAGTAGTATAAGGGCAGTTAGCACAGATACGCAGTATTTT. Its translation: CASSIRAVSTDTQYF.

V gene TRBV19 combines with J gene TRBJ1-1, with a possible D match to TRBD1 (6 bases). The CDR3 has 14 residues. Germline-derived CDR1 and CDR2 are LNHDA and SQIVND (reference sequence). V lost 3 bases and J 1 base, leaving 9 bases between the germline ends. CDR3 in amino acids: CASSMGAGNTEAFF. The CDR3 DNA reads as TGTGCCAGTAGTATGGGGGCAGGGAACACTGAAGCTTTCTTT.

The chain has TRBV11-3 and TRBJ2-3; TRBD2 matches 15 bases. V was clipped by 4 bases and J by 5 bases; unmatched bases: 4. Germline CDR1 SGHNT, CDR2 YENEEA. This CDR3 contains 16 residues. Written as DNA, the CDR3 is TGTGCCAGCAGCTCAGGACTAGCGGGAGGGGTAGATACGCAGTATTTT. This encodes CASSSGLAGGVDTQYF.

The chain carries TRBV11-3 and TRBJ2-5; 9 nucleotides agree with TRBD1. The germline CDR1 and CDR2 sequences are SGHNT and YENEEA. V lost 5 bases to trimming and J lost 3 bases; unmatched junction nucleotides: 7. The CDR3 loop spans 15 amino acids. CDR3 nucleotides: TGTGCCAGCAGCCCTTCCGGGACAGGGAAAGAGACCCAGTACTTC. Its protein product is CASSPSGTGKETQYF.

This chain links TRBV9 with TRBJ1-2; D is unresolved. Trimming left V 2 bases short and J 2 bases short, with 7 bases between. Germline loops: CDR1 SGDLS, CDR2 YYNGEE. The CDR3 has 13 residues. CDR3 DNA: TGTGCCAGCAGCGTGGTTGGAAACTATGGCTACACCTTC. Its protein product is CASSVVGNYGYTF.

The V gene is TRBV19, the J gene TRBJ1-2; no reliable D call. The CDR3 contains 12 residues. Deletions cut 2 bases from V and 7 bases from J, with 8 bases between. CDR1 and CDR2 from the germline V gene are LNHDA and SQIVND (reference sequence). The CDR3 spells CASSIKGSGYTF. CDR3 in DNA: TGTGCCAGTAGTATAAAGGGCTCTGGCTACACCTTC.

The rearrangement joins TRBV5-6 to TRBJ2-4; 10 positions match TRBD1. The CDR3 is made up of 16 amino acids. V lost 3 bases to trimming and J lost 7 bases; unmatched junction nucleotides: 10. Germline loops: CDR1 SGHDT, CDR2 YYEEEE. The CDR3 DNA reads TGTGCCAGCAGCTCCCCCCGGGACAGGGGCTCGAACATTCAGTACTTC. It yields the protein CASSSPRDRGSNIQYF.

In this sample, this clone turned up a few times. The rearrangement uses TRBV30 and TRBJ1-5; D remains ambiguous. The germline CDR1 and CDR2 sequences are GTSNPN and SVGIG (reference sequence). The V end lost 3 bases, the J end lost 5 bases, and 11 bases lay between the germline ends. CDR3 length equals 13 residues. This chain's CDR3 is CAWRLGADQPQHF. The CDR3 DNA sequence: TGTGCCTGGAGGTTAGGTGCCGATCAGCCCCAGCATTTT.

The chain couples TRBV7-2 to TRBJ2-7; 8 bases map to TRBD2. Germline lookup yields CDR1 SGHTA and CDR2 FQGNSA. V was clipped by 3 bases and J by 5 bases; unmatched bases: 9. The CDR3 has 15 residues. The CDR3 is CASSFSPGGRNEQYF. DNA of the CDR3: TGTGCCAGCAGCTTTTCCCCAGGCGGGAGGAACGAGCAGTACTTC.

J is TRBJ2-7 and V is TRBV28; no clear D. The CDR3 sequence is 11 residues long. The V and J ends lost 11 bases and 2 bases respectively, with 10 bases between them. Germline values: CDR1 MDHEN, CDR2 SYDVKM. The CDR3 region is CAPNQPYEQYF. CDR3 sequence (DNA): TGTGCCCCAAACCAACCCTACGAGCAGTACTTC.

In its sample, this clone was seen once. This rearrangement joins TRBV9 to TRBJ2-7; possible D gene TRBD2, 6 bases. Germline V gene sequence: CDR1 SGDLS, CDR2 YYNGEE. Trimming took 4 bases from V and 2 from J, leaving 13 bases between them. The CDR3 extends over 14 amino acids. The CDR3 DNA reads as TGTGCCAGCAGCCCGGGACTCACGGCCTACGAGCAGTACTTC. It codes for CASSPGLTAYEQYF.

The CDR3 spells CASSQDRGPPGTF. CDR3 nucleotides: TGCGCCAGCAGCCAAGATCGTGGACCCCCGGGCACCTTC. The V and J genes are TRBV4-1 and TRBJ1-2; D ambiguous. Trimming shortened V by 0 bases and J by 13 bases, and 15 bases separated the two germline ends. The germline gives CDR1 MGHRA, CDR2 YSYEKL. The CDR3 contains 13 residues.

V is TRBV29-1 and J is TRBJ2-7; D possibly uses TRBD1 or TRBD2 (5 bases each). Trimming removed 6 bases from V and 5 bases from J, with 11 bases in between. CDR1 is SQVTM and CDR2 is ANQGSEA in the germline V gene. This CDR3 region has 11 residues. DNA of the CDR3: TGCAGCGTGGGGGACGGAAACGAGCAGTACTTC. Translation gives CSVGDGNEQYF.

This chain uses TRBV24-1 with TRBJ2-7, with D unresolved. The V end lost 2 bases, the J end lost 3 bases, and 16 bases lay between the germline ends. The CDR3 sequence is 16 residues long. Germline CDR1 reads KGHDR; CDR2 reads SFDVKD. CDR3 sequence: CATSDSLAGVGYEQYF. CDR3 coding DNA: TGTGCCACCAGTGATTCCCTTGCAGGAGTGGGCTACGAGCAGTACTTC.

The chain recombines TRBV18 with TRBJ2-5; possible D gene TRBD1, 5 bases. There are 13 residues in the CDR3. The V end lost 6 bases, the J end lost 1 base, and 9 bases lay between the germline ends. Germline V lookup: CDR1 KGHSH, CDR2 LQKENI. The CDR3 coding sequence is TGTGCCAGCTCCACAGGCCTCCAAGAGACCCAGTACTTC. Amino acids: CASSTGLQETQYF. Based on the CDR3 plus reference TRBV18 and TRBJ2-5, the full variable domain is NAGVMQNPRHLVRRRGQEARLRCSPMKGHSHVYWYRQLPEEGLKFMVYLQKENIIDESGMPKERFSAEFPKEGPSILRIQQVVRGDSAAYFCASSTGLQETQYFGPGTRLLVL.

The V call is TRBV19, the J call TRBJ2-1, with 8 bases aligning to TRBD2. The CDR3 consists of 19 residues. CDR1 and CDR2 from the germline V gene are LNHDA and SQIVND (reference sequence). Trimming removed 3 bases from V and 0 bases from J; junction bases left unmatched: 13. CDR3 sequence: CASSIHQVAGMSSYNEQFF. The CDR3 DNA reads TGTGCCAGTAGTATCCACCAAGTAGCGGGAATGAGCTCCTACAATGAGCAGTTCTTC.